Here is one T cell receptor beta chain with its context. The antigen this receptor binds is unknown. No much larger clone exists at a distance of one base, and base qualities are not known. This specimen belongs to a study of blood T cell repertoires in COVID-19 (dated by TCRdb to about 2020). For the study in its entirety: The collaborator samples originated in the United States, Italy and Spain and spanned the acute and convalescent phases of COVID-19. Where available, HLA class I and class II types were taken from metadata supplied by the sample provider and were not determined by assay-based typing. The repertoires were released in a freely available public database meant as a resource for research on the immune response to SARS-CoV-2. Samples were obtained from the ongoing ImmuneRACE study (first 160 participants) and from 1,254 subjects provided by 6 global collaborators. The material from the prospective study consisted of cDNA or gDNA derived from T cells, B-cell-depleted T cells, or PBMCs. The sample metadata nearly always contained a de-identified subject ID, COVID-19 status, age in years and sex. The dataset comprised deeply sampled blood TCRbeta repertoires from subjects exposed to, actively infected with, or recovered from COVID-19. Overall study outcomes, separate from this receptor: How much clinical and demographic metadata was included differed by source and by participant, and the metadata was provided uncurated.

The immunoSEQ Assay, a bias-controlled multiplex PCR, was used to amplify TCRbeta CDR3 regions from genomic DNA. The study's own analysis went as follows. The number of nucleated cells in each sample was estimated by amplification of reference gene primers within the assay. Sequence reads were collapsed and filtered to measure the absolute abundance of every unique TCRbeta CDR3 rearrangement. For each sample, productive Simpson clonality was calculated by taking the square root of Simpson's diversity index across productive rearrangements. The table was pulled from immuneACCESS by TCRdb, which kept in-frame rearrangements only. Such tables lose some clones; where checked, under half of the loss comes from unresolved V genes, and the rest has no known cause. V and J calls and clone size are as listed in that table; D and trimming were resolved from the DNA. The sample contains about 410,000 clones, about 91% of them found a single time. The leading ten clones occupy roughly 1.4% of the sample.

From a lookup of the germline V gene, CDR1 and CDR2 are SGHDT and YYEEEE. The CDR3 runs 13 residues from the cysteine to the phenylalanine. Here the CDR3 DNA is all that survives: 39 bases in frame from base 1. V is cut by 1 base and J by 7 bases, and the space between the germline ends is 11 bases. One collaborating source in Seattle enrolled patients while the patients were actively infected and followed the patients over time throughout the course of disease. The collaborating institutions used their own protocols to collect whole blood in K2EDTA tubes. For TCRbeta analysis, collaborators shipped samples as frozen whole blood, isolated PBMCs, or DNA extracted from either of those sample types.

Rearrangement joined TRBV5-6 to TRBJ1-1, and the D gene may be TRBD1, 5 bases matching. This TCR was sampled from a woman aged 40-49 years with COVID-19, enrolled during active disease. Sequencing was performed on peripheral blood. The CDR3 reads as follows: CASSLQDTYEAFF. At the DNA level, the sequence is TGTGCCAGCAGCTTGCAGGACACCTATGAAGCTTTCTTT.